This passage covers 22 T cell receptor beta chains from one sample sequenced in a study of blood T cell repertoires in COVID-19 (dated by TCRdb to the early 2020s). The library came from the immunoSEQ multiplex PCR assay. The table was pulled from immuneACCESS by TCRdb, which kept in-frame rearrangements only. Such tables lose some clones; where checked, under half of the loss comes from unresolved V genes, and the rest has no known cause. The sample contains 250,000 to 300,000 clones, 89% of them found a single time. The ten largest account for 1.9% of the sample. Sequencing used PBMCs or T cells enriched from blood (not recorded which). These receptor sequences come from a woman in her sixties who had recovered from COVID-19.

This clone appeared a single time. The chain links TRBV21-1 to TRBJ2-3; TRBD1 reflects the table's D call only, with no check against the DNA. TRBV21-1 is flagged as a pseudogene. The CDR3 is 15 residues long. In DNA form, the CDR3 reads TGTGCCAGCACCCCGGGACAGATAGACCCAGATACGCAGTATTTT. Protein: CASTPGQIDPDTQYF.

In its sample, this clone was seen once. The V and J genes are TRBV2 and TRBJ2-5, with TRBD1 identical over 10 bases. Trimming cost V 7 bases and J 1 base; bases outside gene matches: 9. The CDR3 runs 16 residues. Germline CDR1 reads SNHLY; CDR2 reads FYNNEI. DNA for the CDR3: TGTGCCAGCACCCCCGGGACAGGGGCAATCCAAGAGACCCAGTACTTC. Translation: CASTPGTGAIQETQYF.

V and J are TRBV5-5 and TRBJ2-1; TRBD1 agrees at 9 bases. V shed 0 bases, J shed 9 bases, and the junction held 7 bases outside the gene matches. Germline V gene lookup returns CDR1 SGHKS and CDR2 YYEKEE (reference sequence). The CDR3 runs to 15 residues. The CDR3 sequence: CASSLGGTGTGEQFF. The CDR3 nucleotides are TGTGCCAGCAGCTTGGGGGGGACAGGGACCGGTGAGCAGTTCTTC.

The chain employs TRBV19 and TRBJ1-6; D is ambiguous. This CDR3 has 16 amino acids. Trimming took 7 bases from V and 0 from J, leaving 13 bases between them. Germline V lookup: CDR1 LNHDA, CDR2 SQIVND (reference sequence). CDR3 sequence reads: CASTPTWSSYNSPLHF. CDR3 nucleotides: TGTGCCAGTACCCCAACGTGGAGCTCCTATAATTCACCCCTCCACTTT.

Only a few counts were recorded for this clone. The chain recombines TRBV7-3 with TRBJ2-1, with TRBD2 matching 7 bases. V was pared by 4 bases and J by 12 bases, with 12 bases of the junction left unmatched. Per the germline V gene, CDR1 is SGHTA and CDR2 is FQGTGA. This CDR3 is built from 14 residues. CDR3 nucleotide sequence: TGTGCCAGCAGCTATACCGCGAGCGGGGATGCGCAGTTCTTC. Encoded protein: CASSYTASGDAQFF.

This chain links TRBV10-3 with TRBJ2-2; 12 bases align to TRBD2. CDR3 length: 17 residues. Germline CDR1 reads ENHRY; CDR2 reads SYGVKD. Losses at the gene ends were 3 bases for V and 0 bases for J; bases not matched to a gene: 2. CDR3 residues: CAISERTSGTNTGELFF. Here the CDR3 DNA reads TGTGCCATCAGTGAACGGACTAGCGGGACGAACACCGGGGAGCTGTTTTTT.

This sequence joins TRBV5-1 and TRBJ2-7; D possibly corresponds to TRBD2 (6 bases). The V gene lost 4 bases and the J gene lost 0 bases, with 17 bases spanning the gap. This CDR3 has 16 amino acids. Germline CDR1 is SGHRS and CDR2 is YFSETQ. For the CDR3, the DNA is TGCGCCAGCAGCCCAATGCGGGACGGAAGCTCCTACGAGCAGTACTTC. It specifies CASSPMRDGSSYEQYF.

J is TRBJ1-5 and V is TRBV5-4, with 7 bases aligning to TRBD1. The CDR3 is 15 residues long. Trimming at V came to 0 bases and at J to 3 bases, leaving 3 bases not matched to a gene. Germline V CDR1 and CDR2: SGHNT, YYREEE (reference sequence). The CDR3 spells CASSLDRGVNQPQHF. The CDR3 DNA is TGTGCCAGCAGCTTGGACAGGGGCGTCAATCAGCCCCAGCATTTT.

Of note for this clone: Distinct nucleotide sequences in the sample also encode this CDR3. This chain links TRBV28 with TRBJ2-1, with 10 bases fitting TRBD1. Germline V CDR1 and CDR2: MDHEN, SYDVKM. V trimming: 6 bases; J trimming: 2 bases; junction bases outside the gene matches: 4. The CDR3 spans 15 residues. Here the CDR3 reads CASRAGTGAYNEQFF. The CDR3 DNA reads TGTGCCAGCAGGGCCGGGACAGGGGCCTACAATGAGCAGTTCTTC.

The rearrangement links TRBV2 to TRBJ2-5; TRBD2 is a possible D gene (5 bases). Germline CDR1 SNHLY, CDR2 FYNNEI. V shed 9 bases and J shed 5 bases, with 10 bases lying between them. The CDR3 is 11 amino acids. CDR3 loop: CASRRVETQYF. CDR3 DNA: TGTGCCAGTCGGCGGGTGGAGACCCAGTACTTC.

CDR3 region: CASSRTAGEETQYF. The CDR3 DNA is TGTGCCAGCAGCAGGACGGCAGGGGAAGAGACCCAGTACTTC. The V gene is TRBV27, the J gene TRBJ2-5; D may be TRBD1 (6 bases). V gave up 6 bases and J gave up 3 bases, with 14 bases separating them. CDR1 MNHEY and CDR2 SMNVEV come from the germline V gene (reference sequence). The CDR3 sequence is 14 residues long.

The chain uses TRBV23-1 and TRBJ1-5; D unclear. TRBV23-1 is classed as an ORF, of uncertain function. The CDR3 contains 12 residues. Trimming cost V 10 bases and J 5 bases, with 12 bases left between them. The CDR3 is CATGKVDQPQHF. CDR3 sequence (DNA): TGCGCCACAGGCAAGGTTGATCAGCCCCAGCATTTT.

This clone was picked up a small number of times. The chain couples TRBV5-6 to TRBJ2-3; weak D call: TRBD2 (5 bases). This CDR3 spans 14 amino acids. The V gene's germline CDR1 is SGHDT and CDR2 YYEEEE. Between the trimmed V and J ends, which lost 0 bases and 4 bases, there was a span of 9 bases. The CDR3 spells CASSLGGPPDTQYF. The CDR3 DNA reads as TGTGCCAGCAGCTTGGGAGGGCCCCCAGATACGCAGTATTTT.

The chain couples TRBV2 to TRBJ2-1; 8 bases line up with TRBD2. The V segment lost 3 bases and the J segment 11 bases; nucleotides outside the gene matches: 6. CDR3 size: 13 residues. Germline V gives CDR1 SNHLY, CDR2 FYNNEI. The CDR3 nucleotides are TGTGCCAGCAGTGACGCGGGAGGTAGGCAGCAGTTCTTC. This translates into CASSDAGGRQQFF.

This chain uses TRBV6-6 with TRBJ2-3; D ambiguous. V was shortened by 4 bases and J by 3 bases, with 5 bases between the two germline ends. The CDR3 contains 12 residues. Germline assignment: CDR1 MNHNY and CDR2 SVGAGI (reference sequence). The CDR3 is CASSSPTDTQYF. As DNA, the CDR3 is TGTGCCAGCAGTTCCCCGACAGATACGCAGTATTTT.

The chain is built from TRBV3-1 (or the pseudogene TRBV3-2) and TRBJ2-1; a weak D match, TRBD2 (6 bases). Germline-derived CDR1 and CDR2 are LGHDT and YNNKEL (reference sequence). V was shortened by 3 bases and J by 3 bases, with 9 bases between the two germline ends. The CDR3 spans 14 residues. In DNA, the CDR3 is TGTGCCAGCAGCCAGCGGGACGGCTACAATGAGCAGTTCTTC. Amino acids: CASSQRDGYNEQFF.

The CDR3 bases are TGCGCCAGCAGCACCGGGACTAGCGGGAGCGATGAGCAGTTCTTC. Encoded protein: CASSTGTSGSDEQFF. The chain has TRBV5-1 and TRBJ2-1, with 14 bases that match TRBD2. This CDR3 has 15 residues. J gave up 8 bases and V 4 bases, and 5 bases lay outside the gene matches. Germline assignment: CDR1 SGHRS and CDR2 YFSETQ.

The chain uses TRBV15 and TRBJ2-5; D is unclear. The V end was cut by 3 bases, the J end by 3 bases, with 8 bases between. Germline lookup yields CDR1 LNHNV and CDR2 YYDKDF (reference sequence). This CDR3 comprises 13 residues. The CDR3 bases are TGTGCCACCAGCAGGACATGGGAAGAGACCCAGTACTTC. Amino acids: CATSRTWEETQYF.

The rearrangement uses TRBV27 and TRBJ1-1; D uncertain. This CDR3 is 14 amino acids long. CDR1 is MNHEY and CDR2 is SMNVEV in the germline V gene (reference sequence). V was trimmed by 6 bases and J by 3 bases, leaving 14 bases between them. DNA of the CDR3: TGTGCCAGCAGCCCAACCTGGTCGGACACTGAAGCTTTCTTT. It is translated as CASSPTWSDTEAFF.

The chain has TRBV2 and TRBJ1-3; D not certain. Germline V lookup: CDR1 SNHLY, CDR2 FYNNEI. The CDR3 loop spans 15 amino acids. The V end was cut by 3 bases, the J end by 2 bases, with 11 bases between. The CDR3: CASSERRATGNTIYF. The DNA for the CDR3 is TGTGCCAGCAGTGAGAGGCGCGCGACTGGAAACACCATATATTTT.

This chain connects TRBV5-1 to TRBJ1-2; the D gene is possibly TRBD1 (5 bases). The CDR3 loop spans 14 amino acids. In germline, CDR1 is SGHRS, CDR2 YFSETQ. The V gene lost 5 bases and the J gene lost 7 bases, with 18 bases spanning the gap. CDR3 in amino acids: CASRYDGGDFGYTF. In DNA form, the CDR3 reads TGCGCCAGCAGGTACGATGGCGGGGACTTTGGCTACACCTTC.

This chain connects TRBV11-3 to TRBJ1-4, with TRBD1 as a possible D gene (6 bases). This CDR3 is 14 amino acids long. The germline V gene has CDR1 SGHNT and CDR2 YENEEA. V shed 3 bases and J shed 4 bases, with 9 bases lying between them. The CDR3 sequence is CASSLDSINEKLFF. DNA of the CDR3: TGTGCCAGCAGCTTGGACAGTATTAATGAAAAACTGTTTTTT. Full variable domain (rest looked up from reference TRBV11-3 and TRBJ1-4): EAGVVQSPRYKIIEKKQPVAFWCNPISGHNTLYWYLQNLGQGPELLIRYENEEAVDDSQLPKDRFSAERLKGVDSTLKIQPAELGDSAVYLCASSLDSINEKLFFGSGTQLSVL.